This TCR beta chain was sequenced for a study of T cells in Graves' hyperthyroidism and ophthalmopathy. Study-level points and caveats: Ophthalmopathy was separated from stable hyperthyroidism by a 13 V-J model. A median about 6.5 months before onset, the model predicted ophthalmopathy. Appearing also in blood were most of the thyroid clonotypes expanded above 0.001.

Germline V lookup: CDR1 LNHDA, CDR2 SQIVND (reference sequence). CDR3 length: 12 residues. Trimming removed 6 bases at V and 3 bases at J, with 8 bases between. There were TCR beta CDR3 regions amplified from RNA transcripts. Researchers ran a first-round RT-PCR on the TCR CDR3 using the HTBI primer set. TCRdb re-called the multiplex PCR reads through MiXCR, storing one row per CDR3 protein. The data contain about 540,000 distinct CDR3 sequences, about half of them singletons. Details on this clonotype: Antigen: not known.

Input material: peripheral blood or thyroid tissue (not recorded which). The clonotype comes from a woman between 18 and 29 years old with Graves' hyperthyroidism. J is TRBJ1-2 and V is TRBV19; D uncertain. In DNA form, the CDR3 reads TGTGCCAGTAGGGAACGGGACTATGGCTACACCTTC. This translates into CASRERDYGYTF.